This T cell receptor (beta chain) was profiled in a study of blood T cell repertoires in COVID-19. About the study: Researchers got acute and convalescent COVID-19 samples from the United States, Italy and Spain.

Authors' methods: Quantification of nucleated cells was approximated via reference gene primer amplification. This table comes from immunoSEQ multiplex PCR, and its TCRdb copy is limited to in-frame clones, with some not included. Clone size and V and J calls were adopted from that table, with D and trimming inferred from the DNA. In the table there are around 250,000 clones, about 89% of which are singletons. The V end was cut by 4 bases, the J end by 3 bases, with 13 bases between. From germline, CDR1 is MDHEN and CDR2 SYDVKM. The CDR3 has 15 residues. Participant reports of clinical history set cohort assignment.

V usage is TRBV28 and J usage is TRBJ1-3; D may be TRBD1 (5 bases). Sequenced sample: PBMCs or T cells enriched from blood (not recorded which). The receptor was derived from a woman younger than 45 who had recovered from COVID-19. CDR3 DNA sequence: TGTGCCAGCAGTTCCAACACCCAGGGTGGAAACACCATATATTTT. Amino acids: CASSSNTQGGNTIYF.